These 27 T cell receptor beta chains share one sample of origin, sequenced in a study of T-cell reconstitution after alpha-beta-depleted transplantation in children. It was with unique molecular identifiers that the TCRbeta library was prepared. TCRdb called the PCR reads again in MiXCR, with one record for every CDR3 protein. The table has fewer than 550,000 distinct CDR3 sequences, 11% seen once. The starting material was PBMCs from the stem cell graft donor, obtained from the stem cell graft. The receptors shown here come from a human donor who donated a stem cell graft to a child with acute myeloid leukemia.

In this sample, this clonotype turned up a few times. The chain combines TRBV19 with TRBJ2-2; 7 bases agree with TRBD1. The germline V gene encodes CDR1 LNHDA and CDR2 SQIVND (reference sequence). This CDR3 contains 15 residues. V trimming: 3 bases; J trimming: 5 bases; junction bases outside the gene matches: 6. The CDR3 reads CASSISRRGTGELFF. CDR3 in DNA: TGTGCCAGTAGTATTTCGCGCAGGGGGACCGGGGAGCTGTTTTTT.

This clonotype was counted only a few times. This chain links TRBV5-5 with TRBJ2-7, with 7 nucleotides matching TRBD1. V gave up 4 bases and J gave up 5 bases; unmatched junction bases: 9. Germline V lookup: CDR1 SGHKS, CDR2 YYEKEE (reference sequence). CDR3 length equals 14 residues. Here the CDR3 reads CASSRLTGFDEQYV. The CDR3 region has the DNA TGTGCCAGCAGCCGATTGACAGGGTTTGACGAGCAGTACGTC.

This clonotype was seen ten or more times. The chain carries TRBV5-5 and TRBJ2-7; the match to TRBD1 covers 10 bases. The germline CDR1 and CDR2 sequences are SGHKS and YYEKEE (reference sequence). The CDR3 contains 16 residues. CDR3 in DNA: TGTGCCAGCAGCTTGGCCGAGACAGGGGGCTCCCACGAGCAGTACGTC. Protein sequence: CASSLAETGGSHEQYV.

This clonotype occurred a few times. The chain uses TRBV6-1 and TRBJ2-7; D might be TRBD2 (5 bases). V was shortened by 4 bases and J by 3 bases, with 7 bases between the two germline ends. Germline assignment: CDR1 MNHNS and CDR2 SASEGT. The CDR3 is made up of 12 amino acids. The CDR3 coding sequence is TGTGCCAGCAGTGGAGAGGGCTACGAGCAGTACGTC. It specifies CASSGEGYEQYV.

The chain couples TRBV5-1 to TRBJ2-3; TRBD2 agrees at 11 bases. The V gene's germline CDR1 is SGHRS and CDR2 YFSETQ. The CDR3 is 15 amino acids. The ends lost 1 base at V and 4 bases at J; junction bases unmatched: 2. The CDR3 spells CASSLTSGSSDTQYF. CDR3 sequence (DNA): TGCGCCAGCAGCTTGACTAGCGGGAGTTCAGATACGCAGTATTTT. The variable domain in full, completed from reference TRBV5-1 and TRBJ2-3, reads KAGVTQTPRYLIKTRGQQVTLSCSPISGHRSVSWYQQTPGQGLQFLFEYFSETQRNKGNFPGRFSGRQFSNSRSEMNVSTLELGDSALYLCASSLTSGSSDTQYFGPGTRLTVL.

To note about this clonotype: Possible read error: a much larger clone is one base away. In DNA form, the CDR3 reads TGCGCCAGCAGACCCGGGGAGGCAAGCTATGGCCACACCTTC. Protein sequence: CASRPGEASYGHTF. The rearrangement links TRBV5-1 to TRBJ1-2; D gene unclear. This CDR3 is 14 amino acids long. Germline V lookup: CDR1 SGHRS, CDR2 YFSETQ.

In this sample, this clonotype turned up many times. This chain uses TRBV24-1 with TRBJ2-3; D unclear. V was shortened by 4 bases and J by 8 bases, with 9 bases between the two germline ends. This CDR3 comprises 12 residues. Germline CDR1 is KGHDR and CDR2 is SFDVKD. CDR3 in DNA: TGTGCCACCAGTGAGCCGGTGGGTACGCAGTATTTT. The encoded protein is CATSEPVGTQYF.

The chain uses TRBV5-5 and TRBJ2-5; 10 bases fit TRBD1. Germline lookup yields CDR1 SGHKS and CDR2 YYEKEE (reference sequence). Trimming removed 4 bases from V and 4 bases from J; junction bases left unmatched: 4. The CDR3 sequence is 14 residues long. CDR3 sequence: CASSTTGGGETQYF. As DNA, the CDR3 is TGTGCCAGCAGCACGACAGGGGGCGGAGAGACCCAGTACTTC.

This chain joins TRBV10-3 and TRBJ1-1; the D is unclear. Trimming shortened V by 9 bases and J by 5 bases, and 16 bases separated the two germline ends. The CDR3 totals 13 residues. Germline V gene lookup returns CDR1 ENHRY and CDR2 SYGVKD. CDR3 protein: CAIRTLDGTEAFF. The CDR3 coding sequence is TGTGCCATTCGAACGCTTGACGGGACTGAAGCTTTCTTT.

The V and J genes are TRBV6-2 or TRBV6-3 and TRBJ1-5; D not resolved. CDR1 and CDR2 from the germline V gene are MNHEY and SVGEGT. With 6 bases removed from V and 4 bases from J, the gap between germline ends came to 13 bases. This CDR3 region has 14 residues. For the CDR3, the DNA is TGTGCCAGCAGGGGTCAAGGAACAAATCAGCCCCAGCATTTT. It is translated as CASRGQGTNQPQHF.

Regarding this clonotype: At one boundary the junction diverges from the germline segment, which might be a read error. The gene calls are TRBV5-1 and TRBJ1-6, with D unclear. Germline V gene data show CDR1 as SGHRS and CDR2 as YFSETQ. This CDR3 is built from 13 residues. As DNA, the CDR3 is TGCGCCAGCAGTTCCGGACGGGATTCACCCTTCCACTTT. It codes for CASSSGRDSPFHF.

The genes are TRBV29-1 and TRBJ2-6, with D uncertain. In germline, CDR1 is SQVTM, CDR2 ANQGSEA. This CDR3 region has 13 residues. Trimming left V 4 bases short and J 1 base short, with 5 bases between. Written as DNA, the CDR3 is TGCAGCGTTGTAGAGTCTGGGGCCAACGTCCTGACTTTC. Protein sequence: CSVVESGANVLTF.

The chain carries TRBV11-2 and TRBJ2-1; D is tentatively TRBD1 or TRBD2 (6 bases each). The CDR3 has 14 residues. Trimming shortened V by 1 base and J by 8 bases, and 12 bases separated the two germline ends. Germline V gene lookup returns CDR1 SGHAT and CDR2 FQNNGV. In nucleotides, the CDR3 is TGTGCCAGCAGCTTAGTAGGGGGGCGGGATGAGCAGTTCTTC. Translated, it gives CASSLVGGRDEQFF.

The chain couples TRBV20-1 to TRBJ2-5; 10 nucleotides match TRBD2. The germline V gene encodes CDR1 DFQATT and CDR2 SNEGSKA (reference sequence). J gave up 0 bases and V 2 bases, and 9 bases lay outside the gene matches. CDR3 length: 17 amino acids. The CDR3 DNA sequence: TGCAGTGCTAGACCTCTGGGGACTAGCGCGTACCAAGAGACCCAGTACTTC. Its translation: CSARPLGTSAYQETQYF.

The chain is built from TRBV12-3 or TRBV12-4 and TRBJ2-2; 9 bases line up with TRBD2. Trimming cost V 7 bases and J 4 bases; bases outside gene matches: 1. The CDR3 has 13 residues. In nucleotides, the CDR3 is TGTGCCAGCACTAGCGGGGTCACCGGGGAGCTGTTTTTT. Translated: CASTSGVTGELFF.

The chain links TRBV12-3 or TRBV12-4 to TRBJ2-2; the D is unclear. The CDR3 runs 15 residues. V lost 7 bases to trimming and J lost 0 bases, with 12 bases between them. CDR3 protein: CASTPGQPNTGELFF. DNA of the CDR3: TGTGCCAGCACCCCCGGGCAGCCGAACACCGGGGAGCTGTTTTTT.

This rearrangement joins TRBV6-1 to TRBJ1-2; D perhaps matches TRBD1 (5 bases). Germline CDR1 reads MNHNS; CDR2 reads SASEGT. V shed 2 bases and J shed 0 bases, with 10 bases lying between them. The CDR3 is 15 amino acids. CDR3 amino acids: CASSESLGANYGYTF. For the CDR3, the DNA is TGTGCCAGCAGTGAATCCCTGGGGGCTAACTATGGCTACACCTTC.

The genes are TRBV19 and TRBJ1-5; 9 nucleotides align to TRBD1. Losses at the gene ends were 3 bases for V and 7 bases for J; bases not matched to a gene: 13. Germline V gene lookup returns CDR1 LNHDA and CDR2 SQIVND (reference sequence). The CDR3 is 17 amino acids. The CDR3 here is CASSIRPTGGYGQPQHF. The CDR3 nucleotides are TGTGCCAGTAGTATCCGACCGACAGGGGGGTATGGGCAGCCCCAGCATTTT.

This clonotype was recorded only once. This may arise from a read error, as a much more abundant clone is one base away. The genes are TRBV5-4 and TRBJ2-7; the match to TRBD1 covers 7 bases. Germline values: CDR1 SGHNT, CDR2 YYREEE (reference sequence). The CDR3 has 12 residues. The V segment lost 4 bases and the J segment 4 bases; nucleotides outside the gene matches: 2. The CDR3, as DNA: TGTGCCAGCAGCGTGGACAGGTACGAGCAGTACTTC. Amino acids: CASSVDRYEQYF.

Only a few counts were recorded for this clonotype. This chain joins TRBV5-1 and TRBJ2-3; D not resolved. The CDR3 sequence is 14 residues long. Trimming cost V 4 bases and J 7 bases, with 16 bases left between them. The germline V gene has CDR1 SGHRS and CDR2 YFSETQ. CDR3 sequence: CASSPEKGRNTQYF. The CDR3 DNA reads as TGCGCCAGCAGCCCCGAAAAGGGCCGAAATACGCAGTATTTT.

This clonotype has just one count. The chain is built from TRBV29-1 and TRBJ1-2, with a weak D call TRBD1 (5 bases). Per the germline V gene, CDR1 is SQVTM and CDR2 is ANQGSEA. V was trimmed by 4 bases and J by 11 bases, leaving 14 bases between them. There are 11 residues in the CDR3. The CDR3 DNA reads as TGCAGCGTTGGGGGGACGGCTGAATACACCTTC. Translating gives CSVGGTAEYTF. The variable domain in full, with the rest retrieved from reference TRBV29-1 and TRBJ1-2, is SAVISQKPSRDICQRGTSLTIQCQVDSQVTMMFWYRQQPGQSLTLIATANQGSEATYESGFVIDKFPISRPNLTFSTLTVSNMSPEDSSIYLCSVGGTAEYTFGSGTRLTVV.

CDR3 sequence: CASSYSRGANPTDTQYF. The CDR3 nucleotides read TGTGCCAGCAGTTACAGCCGGGGCGCCAATCCGACAGATACGCAGTATTTT. The V and J genes are TRBV6-2 or TRBV6-3 and TRBJ2-3, with D perhaps assigned TRBD1 or TRBD2 (5 bases each). Germline V gene sequence: CDR1 MNHEY, CDR2 SVGEGT. Deletions cut 2 bases from V and 3 bases from J, with 18 bases between. The CDR3 covers 17 residues.

This clonotype was counted at least ten times. The rearrangement links TRBV29-1 to TRBJ2-3; D not resolved. This CDR3 spans 13 amino acids. Germline assignment: CDR1 SQVTM and CDR2 ANQGSEA. Trimming left V 8 bases short and J 2 bases short, with 14 bases between. CDR3: CSSTKRLTDTQYF. The CDR3 bases are TGCAGCTCAACCAAGCGCCTCACAGATACGCAGTATTTT.

This clonotype was observed a handful of times. CDR3 protein: CASSLGRVPEAFF. The CDR3 DNA reads as TGTGCCAGCAGCTTAGGGCGGGTCCCTGAAGCTTTCTTT. The chain recombines TRBV7-9 with TRBJ1-1; unclear D gene. Germline lookup yields CDR1 SEHNR and CDR2 FQNEAQ (reference sequence). V shed 1 base and J shed 6 bases, with 9 bases lying between them. The CDR3 is 13 residues long.

This clonotype was seen ten or more times. V is TRBV6-2 or TRBV6-3 and J is TRBJ1-5; no reliable D call. Between the trimmed V and J ends, which lost 6 bases and 6 bases, there was a span of 18 bases. CDR1 and CDR2 (germline): MNHEY, SVGEGT. The CDR3 extends over 15 amino acids. The CDR3 coding sequence is TGTGCCAGCAGCCGCCGGGTGGGCTACGGTCAGCCCCAGCATTTT. It codes for CASSRRVGYGQPQHF.

This clonotype was seen a few times. This rearrangement joins TRBV7-2 to TRBJ1-2; D is unresolved. The CDR3 sequence is 13 residues long. V dropped 2 bases and J dropped 7 bases, with 11 bases sitting between them. Germline V gene data show CDR1 as SGHTA and CDR2 as FQGNSA. Here the CDR3 reads CASSLRGRVGYTF. DNA of the CDR3: TGTGCCAGCAGCTTACGTGGACGGGTTGGCTACACCTTC.

This clonotype came up many times. The CDR3 region has the DNA TGTGCCAGCAGTTTACTAGCGGGGGACAATGAGCAGTTCTTC. Its protein is CASSLLAGDNEQFF. V usage is TRBV12-3 or TRBV12-4 and J usage is TRBJ2-1; 10 bases agree with TRBD2. The CDR3 loop spans 14 amino acids. The J segment lost 5 bases and the V segment lost 2 bases, leaving 0 bases of the junction unmatched.